This T cell receptor (beta chain) was obtained from a study of CD8+ T cells in alopecia areata. cDNA prepared by RNA extraction and subsequent reverse transcription served as the template for sequencing. Data came from immunoSEQ multiplex PCR; TCRdb stores just in-frame clones and leaves some out. The sample carries around 150,000 clones, approximately 60% recorded once. Trimming stripped 4 bases from V and 1 base from J, with 10 bases between. Germline V lookup: CDR1 SGHTA, CDR2 FQGNSA. This CDR3 is built from 14 residues. Study conclusions and caveats: Especially in alopecia totalis/universalis, lesional scalp showed greater clonality than normal scalp did.

Regarding this clone: As yet, its antigen is unknown.

This receptor was obtained from a human donor in good health. Specimen: CD4+ T cells sorted from blood. The rearrangement uses TRBV7-2 and TRBJ2-5; the D gene is possibly TRBD1 (5 bases). The CDR3 loop is CASSSYDSQETQYF. Written as DNA, the CDR3 is TGTGCCAGCAGCTCCTACGACAGCCAAGAGACCCAGTACTTC.